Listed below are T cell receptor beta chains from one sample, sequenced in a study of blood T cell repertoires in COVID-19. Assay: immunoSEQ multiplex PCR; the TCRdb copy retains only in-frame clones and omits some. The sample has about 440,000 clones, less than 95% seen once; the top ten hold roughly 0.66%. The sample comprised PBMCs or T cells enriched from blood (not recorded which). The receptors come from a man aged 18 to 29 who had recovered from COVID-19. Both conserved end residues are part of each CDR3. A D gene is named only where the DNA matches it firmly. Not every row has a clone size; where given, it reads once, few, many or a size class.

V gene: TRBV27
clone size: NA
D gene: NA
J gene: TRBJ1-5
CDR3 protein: CASSFAGYNQPQHF
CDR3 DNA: TGTGCCAGCAGTTTCGCAGGGTACAATCAGCCCCAGCATTTT

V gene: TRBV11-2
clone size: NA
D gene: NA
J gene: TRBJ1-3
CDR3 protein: CASSFPGRGNTIYF
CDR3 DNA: TGTGCCAGCAGCTTTCCTGGAAGAGGGAACACCATATATTTT

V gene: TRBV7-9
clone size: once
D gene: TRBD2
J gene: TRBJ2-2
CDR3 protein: CASSLGLAENTGELFF
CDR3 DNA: TGTGCCAGCAGCCTGGGACTAGCGGAGAACACCGGGGAGCTGTTTTTT

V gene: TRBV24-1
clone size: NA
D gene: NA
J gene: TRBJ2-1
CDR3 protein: CATARGTGWVDEQFF
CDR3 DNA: TGTGCCACCGCTAGAGGAACAGGGTGGGTGGATGAGCAGTTCTTC

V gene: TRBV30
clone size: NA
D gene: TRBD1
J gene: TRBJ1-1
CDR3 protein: CAWSVRTGLMNTEAFF
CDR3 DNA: TGTGCCTGGAGTGTAAGGACAGGCCTCATGAACACTGAAGCTTTCTTT

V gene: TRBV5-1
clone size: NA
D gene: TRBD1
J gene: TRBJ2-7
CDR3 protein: CASSLNKGTGMEQYF
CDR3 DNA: TGCGCCAGCAGCTTGAACAAGGGGACAGGGATGGAGCAGTACTTC

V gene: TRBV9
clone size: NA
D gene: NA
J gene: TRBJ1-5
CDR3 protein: CASSVGGLSNQPQHF
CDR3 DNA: TGTGCCAGCAGCGTAGGAGGCCTTAGCAATCAGCCCCAGCATTTT

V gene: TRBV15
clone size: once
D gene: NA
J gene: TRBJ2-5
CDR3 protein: CATTSGDGATQYF
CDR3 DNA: TGTGCCACCACCTCGGGGGATGGGGCGACCCAGTACTTC

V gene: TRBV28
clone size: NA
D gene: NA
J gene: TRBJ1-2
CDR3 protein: CASSSGVGTGYTF
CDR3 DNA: TGTGCCAGCAGTTCAGGGGTGGGCACTGGCTACACCTTC

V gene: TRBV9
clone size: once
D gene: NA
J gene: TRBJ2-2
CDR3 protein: CASSVTGTLNTGELFF
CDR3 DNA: TGTGCCAGCAGCGTAACGGGTACTTTGAACACCGGGGAGCTGTTTTTT

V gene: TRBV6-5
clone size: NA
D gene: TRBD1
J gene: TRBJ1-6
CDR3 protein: CASSPGTGVASPLHF
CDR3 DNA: TGTGCCAGCAGTCCCGGGACAGGGGTGGCTTCACCCCTCCACTTT

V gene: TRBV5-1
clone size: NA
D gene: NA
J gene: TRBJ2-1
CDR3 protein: CASSLAGLQTYNEQFF
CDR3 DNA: TGCGCCAGCAGCTTGGCCGGACTACAGACCTACAATGAGCAGTTCTTC

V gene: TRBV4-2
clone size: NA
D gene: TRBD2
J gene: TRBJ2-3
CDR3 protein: CASSQTPGAGEDTQYF
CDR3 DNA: TGTGCCAGCAGCCAAACCCCCGGGGCGGGAGAGGATACGCAGTATTTT

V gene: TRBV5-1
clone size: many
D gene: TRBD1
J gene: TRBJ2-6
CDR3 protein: CASSPGQGSGANVLTF
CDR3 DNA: TGCGCCAGCAGCCCCGGACAGGGCTCTGGGGCCAACGTCCTGACTTTC

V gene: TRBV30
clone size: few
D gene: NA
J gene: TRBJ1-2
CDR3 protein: CASGWDGYTF
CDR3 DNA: TGTGCCTCCGGGTGGGATGGCTACACCTTC

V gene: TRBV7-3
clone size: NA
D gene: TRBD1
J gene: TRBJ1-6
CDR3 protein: CASSLGQGISPLHF
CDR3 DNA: TGTGCCAGCAGCTTAGGACAGGGGATTTCACCCCTCCACTTT

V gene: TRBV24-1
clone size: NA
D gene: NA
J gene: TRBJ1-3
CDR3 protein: CATNLDRGNTIYF
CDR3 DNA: TGTGCCACCAATCTCGACAGAGGAAACACCATATATTTT

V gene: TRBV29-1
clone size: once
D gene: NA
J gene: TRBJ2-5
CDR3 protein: CSVGGGETQYF
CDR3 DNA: TGCAGCGTTGGAGGTGGGGAGACCCAGTACTTC

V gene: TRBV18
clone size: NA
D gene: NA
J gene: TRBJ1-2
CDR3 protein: CASSPDSNYGYTF
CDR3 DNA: TGTGCCAGCTCACCCGACAGCAACTATGGCTACACCTTC

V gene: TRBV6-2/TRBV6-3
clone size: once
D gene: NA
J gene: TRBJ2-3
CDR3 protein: CASSYGGAGTDTQYF
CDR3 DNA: TGTGCCAGCAGTTACGGGGGGGCGGGCACAGATACGCAGTATTTT

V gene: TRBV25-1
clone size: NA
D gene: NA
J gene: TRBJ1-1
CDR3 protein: CASRGLGPNTEAFF
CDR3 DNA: TGTGCCAGCAGAGGACTAGGACCCAACACTGAAGCTTTCTTT

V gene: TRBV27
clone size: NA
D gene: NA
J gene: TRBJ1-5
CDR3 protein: CASSLTVSNQPQHF
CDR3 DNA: TGTGCCAGCAGTTTGACAGTGAGCAATCAGCCCCAGCATTTT

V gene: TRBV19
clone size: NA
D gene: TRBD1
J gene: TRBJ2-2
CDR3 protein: CASSIPEVRQGDGELFF
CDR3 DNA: TGTGCCAGTAGTATTCCGGAAGTACGGCAGGGGGACGGGGAGCTGTTTTTT

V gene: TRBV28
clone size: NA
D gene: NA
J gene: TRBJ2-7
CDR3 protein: CASSLTGRSSYEQYF
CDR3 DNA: TGTGCCAGCAGTTTAACGGGGAGGTCCTCCTACGAGCAGTACTTC

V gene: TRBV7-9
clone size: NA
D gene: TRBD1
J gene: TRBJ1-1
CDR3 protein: CASSGRRWDSEAFF
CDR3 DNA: TGTGCCAGCAGCGGCCGAAGGTGGGACAGTGAAGCTTTCTTT

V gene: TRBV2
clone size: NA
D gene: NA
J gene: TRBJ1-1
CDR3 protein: CASQTRTEAFF
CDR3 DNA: TGTGCCAGCCAGACGAGGACTGAAGCTTTCTTT

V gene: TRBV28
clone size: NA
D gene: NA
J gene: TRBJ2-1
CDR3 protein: CASSLWRSQRAWNEQFF
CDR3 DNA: TGTGCCAGCAGTTTATGGAGGAGCCAGAGGGCATGGAATGAGCAGTTCTTC

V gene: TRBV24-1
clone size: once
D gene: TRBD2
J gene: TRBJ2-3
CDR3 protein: CATSGGAGSTDTQYF
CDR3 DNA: TGTGCCACCAGCGGGGGGGCAGGGAGCACAGATACGCAGTATTTT